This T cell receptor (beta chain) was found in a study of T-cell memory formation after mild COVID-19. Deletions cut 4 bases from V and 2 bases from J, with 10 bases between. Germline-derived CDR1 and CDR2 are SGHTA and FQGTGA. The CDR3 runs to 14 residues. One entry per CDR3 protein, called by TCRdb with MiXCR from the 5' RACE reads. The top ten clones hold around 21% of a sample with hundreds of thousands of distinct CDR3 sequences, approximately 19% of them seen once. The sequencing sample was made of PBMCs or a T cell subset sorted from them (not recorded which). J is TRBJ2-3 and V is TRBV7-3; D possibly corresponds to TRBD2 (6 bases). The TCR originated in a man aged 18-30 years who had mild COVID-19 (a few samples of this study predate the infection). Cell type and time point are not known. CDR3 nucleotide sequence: TGTGCCAGCAGCTCGACTAGTTTCACAGATACGCAGTATTTT. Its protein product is CASSSTSFTDTQYF.